Listed here are 32 T cell receptor beta chains from one sample, sequenced in a study of post-analysis software for immune sequencing data. Findings and limits, study-wide: When patients were compared with controls, about five TRBV segments were more frequent, TRBV5-6, TRBV5-1 and TRBV20-1 among them.

For these TCRs, the target antigens are not known. The TCR beta cDNA libraries contained unique molecular identifiers. TCRdb reanalysed the PCR reads using MiXCR and keeps one entry per CDR3 protein. The sample shows around 440,000 distinct CDR3 sequences, 40% to 55% of them seen only once. The sample taken for sequencing was blood. These TCRs come from a girl aged 5-17 years with multiple sclerosis.

On this clonotype: A much larger clone lies a single base off, so this may be a read error. The genes are TRBV10-3 and TRBJ2-3; weak D call: TRBD2 (6 bases). CDR1 ENHRY and CDR2 SYGVKD come from the germline V gene. Trimming pared 6 bases from V and 4 bases from J, leaving 20 bases between. The CDR3 covers 16 residues. The DNA for the CDR3 is TGTGCCATCAGCGGGACTGGCGGGAACGTGCCAGATACGCAGTATTTT. Its protein is CAISGTGGNVPDTQYF.

The chain combines TRBV12-3 or TRBV12-4 with TRBJ1-1; D not resolved. This CDR3 is built from 13 residues. V was pared by 4 bases and J by 3 bases, with 9 bases between. Here the CDR3 reads CASSSMAYTEAFF. CDR3 DNA sequence: TGTGCCAGCAGTTCAATGGCTTACACTGAAGCTTTCTTT.

This clonotype was seen a handful of times. The V gene is TRBV2, the J gene TRBJ1-2, with TRBD1 identical over 7 bases. CDR3 length: 17 residues. Germline CDR1 reads SNHLY; CDR2 reads FYNNEI. Germline trimming cut 3 bases from V and 4 bases from J; bases unmatched to any gene: 14. The CDR3, as DNA: TGTGCCAGCAGTGAGCCTTATAAGGGACAGAGGAGCTATGGCTACACCTTC. This codes for CASSEPYKGQRSYGYTF.

The chain uses TRBV7-2 and TRBJ2-3; D may be TRBD1 (5 bases). Trimming pared 4 bases from V and 2 bases from J, leaving 13 bases between. The CDR3 is 15 residues long. The germline V gene has CDR1 SGHTA and CDR2 FQGNSA. CDR3 bases: TGTGCCAGCAGCTCCAGGGTTTCCGTCACAGATACGCAGTATTTT. It specifies CASSSRVSVTDTQYF.

This chain links TRBV5-1 with TRBJ1-2; 8 nucleotides match TRBD1. The CDR3 loop spans 16 amino acids. The V gene end was trimmed by 6 bases and the J gene end by 6 bases; junction bases not matched to a gene: 16. Germline V CDR1 and CDR2: SGHRS, YFSETQ. In DNA form, the CDR3 reads TGCGCCAGCACCTTCGCTCGTCAGGGGGCGATTGATGGCTACACCTTC. Residues: CASTFARQGAIDGYTF.

This clonotype occurred a few times. The DNA of the CDR3 is TGTGCCAGCAGTTTACCCGGCCTGAGTCCGTACTTC. It is translated as CASSLPGLSPYF. The chain links TRBV28 to TRBJ2-7; D remains ambiguous. There are 12 residues in the CDR3. Trimming left V 2 bases short and J 12 bases short, with 14 bases between. The germline V gene has CDR1 MDHEN and CDR2 SYDVKM.

In this sample, this clonotype turned up many times. The V and J genes are TRBV6-5 and TRBJ2-2, with 8 bases lining up with TRBD2. Trimming cost V 0 bases and J 0 bases; bases outside gene matches: 0. The germline CDR1 and CDR2 sequences are MNHEY and SVGAGI. CDR3 length: 16 amino acids. CDR3 protein: CASSYSGLANTGELFF. The CDR3 DNA sequence: TGTGCCAGCAGTTACTCGGGACTAGCGAACACCGGGGAGCTGTTTTTT.

Of note for this clonotype: One end of the junction is discordant with germline, which a read error may explain. The chain uses TRBV6-6 and TRBJ2-1; D uncertain. The CDR3 is made up of 13 amino acids. The germline V gene has CDR1 MNHNY and CDR2 SVGAGI (reference sequence). CDR3 region: CASSTLSYNGQFF. Here the CDR3 DNA reads TGTGCCAGCAGCACCCTTTCCTACAATGGGCAGTTCTTC.

The chain links TRBV7-9 to TRBJ1-2; tentative D call: TRBD1 (6 bases). In germline, CDR1 is SEHNR, CDR2 FQNEAQ (reference sequence). V was shortened by 2 bases and J by 4 bases, with 23 bases between the two germline ends. The CDR3 loop spans 18 amino acids. CDR3 amino acids: CASSLYRPGGALSYGYTF. CDR3 DNA sequence: TGTGCCAGCAGCTTATATCGGCCGGGGGGGGCGCTCAGCTATGGCTACACCTTC.

The chain has TRBV5-1 and TRBJ1-1; possibly TRBD1 for D (5 bases). CDR1 and CDR2 from the germline V gene are SGHRS and YFSETQ. The ends were cut back, 7 bases at V and 4 bases at J, with 14 bases in the middle. The CDR3 sequence is 13 residues long. The CDR3: CASFGQGATEAFF. In DNA form, the CDR3 reads TGCGCCAGCTTCGGGCAGGGAGCCACTGAAGCTTTCTTT.

The V gene is TRBV28, the J gene TRBJ1-2, with 8 bases lining up with TRBD1. Germline V gene sequence: CDR1 MDHEN, CDR2 SYDVKM. The CDR3 spans 14 residues. The junction had 8 bases not matched to a gene; V was cut back by 3 bases and J by 8 bases. The CDR3 region is CASSFQQGVYGYTF. CDR3 coding DNA: TGTGCCAGCAGTTTCCAACAGGGGGTTTACGGCTACACCTTC.

This clonotype was recorded only once. The V call is TRBV15, the J call TRBJ1-1, with 7 bases matching TRBD1. CDR1 and CDR2 from the germline V gene are LNHNV and YYDKDF (reference sequence). CDR3 size: 14 residues. V dropped 0 bases and J dropped 10; count of bases not matched to a gene: 8. The CDR3 protein is CATSRDQDRSGAFF. The CDR3 bases are TGTGCCACCAGCAGAGATCAGGACAGGTCGGGAGCTTTCTTT. Variable domain in full (rest from reference TRBV15 and TRBJ1-1): DAMVIQNPRYQVTQFGKPVTLSCSQTLNHNVMYWYQQKSSQAPKLLFHYYDKDFNNEADTPDNFQSRRPNTSFCFLDIRSPGLGDTAMYLCATSRDQDRSGAFFGQGTRLTVV.

This sequence joins TRBV5-1 and TRBJ2-7; 14 nucleotides line up with TRBD2. V lost 0 bases to trimming and J lost 2 bases; unmatched junction nucleotides: 10. CDR3 length equals 19 residues. The germline CDR1 and CDR2 sequences are SGHRS and YFSETQ. CDR3 region: CASSLEPGLAGEWTYEQYF. Here the CDR3 DNA reads TGCGCCAGCAGCTTGGAACCGGGACTAGCGGGAGAATGGACCTACGAGCAGTACTTC.

The chain joins TRBV15 to TRBJ2-7, with D perhaps given as TRBD1 or TRBD2 (5 bases each). CDR1 is LNHNV and CDR2 is YYDKDF in the germline V gene (reference sequence). Trimming took off 4 bases at V and 10 bases at J, with 14 bases between the two ends. The CDR3 is made up of 12 amino acids. Written as DNA, the CDR3 is TGTGCCACCAGCATAATAGAGGGGAATCAGTACTTC. Translated, it gives CATSIIEGNQYF. Together with reference TRBV15 and TRBJ2-7, the CDR3 gives the full variable domain: DAMVIQNPRYQVTQFGKPVTLSCSQTLNHNVMYWYQQKSSQAPKLLFHYYDKDFNNEADTPDNFQSRRPNTSFCFLDIRSPGLGDTAMYLCATSIIEGNQYFGPGTRLTVT.

DNA for the CDR3: TGTGCCAGCAGTGAATCGTCAGATCAGCCCCAGCATTTT. This sequence encodes CASSESSDQPQHF. The chain has TRBV6-1 and TRBJ1-5; unclear D gene. Trimming shortened V by 2 bases and J by 5 bases, and 7 bases separated the two germline ends. This CDR3 comprises 13 residues. Germline CDR1 is MNHNS and CDR2 is SASEGT.

The chain combines TRBV20-1 with TRBJ2-7; 10 bases line up with TRBD2. CDR1 and CDR2 (germline): DFQATT, SNEGSKA (reference sequence). The CDR3 has 18 residues. V gave up 4 bases and J gave up 7 bases; unmatched junction bases: 22. CDR3 region: CSATRTPTPLAGEREQYF. CDR3 in DNA: TGCAGTGCTACCAGAACCCCCACTCCGCTAGCGGGAGAGAGGGAGCAGTACTTC.

Concerning this clonotype: The germline gene is not matched at one end of the junction; a read error may be the cause. The rearrangement uses TRBV14 and TRBJ2-5; D may be TRBD2 (5 bases). The germline V gene has CDR1 SGHDN and CDR2 FVKESK. The CDR3 extends over 16 amino acids. The CDR3 loop is CASNQDRRSAQETQYF. The CDR3 region has the DNA TGTGCCAGCAACCAAGATAGGAGGTCAGCGCAAGAGACCCAGTACTTC.

This clonotype showed up just a few times. V and J are TRBV29-1 and TRBJ1-2; no clear D gene. Trimming took off 5 bases at V and 0 bases at J, with 7 bases between the two ends. Germline lookup yields CDR1 SQVTM and CDR2 ANQGSEA. This CDR3 has 12 amino acids. The CDR3 here is CSVLSANYGYTF. The CDR3 DNA reads as TGCAGCGTTTTGTCCGCTAACTATGGCTACACCTTC.

The V gene is TRBV5-1, the J gene TRBJ1-2, with D perhaps matching TRBD1 (5 bases). This CDR3 is built from 15 residues. V lost 4 bases and J 4 bases, leaving 17 bases between the germline ends. CDR1 and CDR2 (germline): SGHRS, YFSETQ. The CDR3 reads CASSTRTGDSYGYTF. The DNA for the CDR3 is TGCGCCAGCAGCACGAGGACGGGGGATTCCTATGGCTACACCTTC. The variable domain in full, with the rest retrieved from reference TRBV5-1 and TRBJ1-2, is KAGVTQTPRYLIKTRGQQVTLSCSPISGHRSVSWYQQTPGQGLQFLFEYFSETQRNKGNFPGRFSGRQFSNSRSEMNVSTLELGDSALYLCASSTRTGDSYGYTFGSGTRLTVV.

V gene TRBV20-1 combines with J gene TRBJ2-1; tentatively, D is TRBD1 (6 bases). Germline CDR1 reads DFQATT; CDR2 reads SNEGSKA (reference sequence). Trimming shortened V by 4 bases and J by 2 bases, and 12 bases separated the two germline ends. This CDR3 spans 14 amino acids. CDR3 residues: CSAKDRQTYNEQFF. CDR3 coding DNA: TGCAGTGCTAAAGACAGGCAGACCTACAATGAGCAGTTCTTC.

In its sample, this clonotype was seen a few times. The chain uses TRBV4-1 and TRBJ2-7; D may be TRBD2 (7 bases). Germline CDR1 reads MGHRA; CDR2 reads YSYEKL. V was shortened by 0 bases and J by 0 bases, with 12 bases between the two germline ends. The CDR3 spans 16 residues. The CDR3 region has the DNA TGCGCCAGCAGCCAAGAGGGGGGGCTCAGCTCCTACGAGCAGTACTTC. This sequence encodes CASSQEGGLSSYEQYF.

The J gene is TRBJ2-6, the V gene TRBV30; 9 bases are shared with TRBD1. J lost 3 bases, V lost 3 bases, and 9 bases had no gene match. Per the germline V gene, CDR1 is GTSNPN and CDR2 is SVGIG (reference sequence). This CDR3 contains 17 residues. The DNA of the CDR3 is TGTGCCTGGAGCGAAGGGACAGGGACTAATGGGGCCAACGTCCTGACTTTC. It is translated as CAWSEGTGTNGANVLTF.

This clonotype was observed once. V and J are TRBV15 and TRBJ2-7; the D is unclear. Germline V CDR1 and CDR2: LNHNV, YYDKDF (reference sequence). The CDR3 covers 13 residues. Deletions cut 1 base from V and 7 bases from J, with 11 bases between. The CDR3 coding sequence is TGTGCCACCAGCAGAGCCAGCCCCAATGAGCAGTACTTC. Its translation: CATSRASPNEQYF. Full variable domain (outside the CDR3, taken from reference TRBV15 and TRBJ2-7): DAMVIQNPRYQVTQFGKPVTLSCSQTLNHNVMYWYQQKSSQAPKLLFHYYDKDFNNEADTPDNFQSRRPNTSFCFLDIRSPGLGDTAMYLCATSRASPNEQYFGPGTRLTVT.

This clonotype occurred a few times. The chain combines TRBV20-1 with TRBJ2-3, with D possibly TRBD2 on 6 matching bases. The V end was cut by 4 bases, the J end by 5 bases, with 19 bases between. Germline assignment: CDR1 DFQATT and CDR2 SNEGSKA (reference sequence). This CDR3 is built from 15 residues. The CDR3 protein is CSATSGTYGGDTQYF. CDR3 DNA: TGCAGTGCTACCAGTGGGACTTATGGAGGAGATACGCAGTATTTT.

In this sample, this clonotype turned up a few times. The J gene is TRBJ1-4, the V gene TRBV7-9, with 7 positions matching TRBD1. The trim removed 5 bases at V and 15 bases at J, leaving 6 bases unmatched. This CDR3 comprises 11 residues. CDR1 and CDR2 from the germline V gene are SEHNR and FQNEAQ (reference sequence). The CDR3: CASSAGTEVFF. The CDR3 DNA reads as TGTGCCAGCAGCGCCGGGACAGAAGTGTTTTTT.

V and J are TRBV6-6 and TRBJ1-2, with unresolved D. Germline V gives CDR1 MNHNY, CDR2 SVGAGI (reference sequence). V gave up 1 base and J gave up 4 bases, with 7 bases separating them. The CDR3 contains 13 residues. In DNA, the CDR3 is TGTGCCAGCAGTTACTTGCCAGTCTATGGCTACACCTTC. As protein: CASSYLPVYGYTF.

Regarding this clonotype: This could be a read error, since a much larger clone is one nucleotide away. The rearrangement uses TRBV6-4 and TRBJ2-1; unclear D gene. Trimming left V 3 bases short and J 3 bases short, with 12 bases between. Germline V gives CDR1 MRHNA, CDR2 SNTAGT. This CDR3 region has 15 residues. CDR3 nucleotide sequence: TGTGCCAGCAGTGAGGCTAACGAGCTCTACAATGAGCAGTTCTTC. Protein: CASSEANELYNEQFF.

The rearrangement uses TRBV5-1 and TRBJ1-6; D not resolved. CDR3 length: 15 amino acids. Trimming shortened V by 0 bases and J by 2 bases, and 6 bases separated the two germline ends. Germline-derived CDR1 and CDR2 are SGHRS and YFSETQ. CDR3: CASSLDSAYNSPLHF. The CDR3 region has the DNA TGCGCCAGCAGCTTGGACAGTGCCTATAATTCACCCCTCCACTTT.

This chain connects TRBV29-1 to TRBJ2-3; the D gene is possibly TRBD2 (6 bases). V gave up 4 bases and J gave up 8 bases, with 22 bases separating them. The CDR3 sequence is 15 residues long. Germline CDR1 reads SQVTM; CDR2 reads ANQGSEA. In nucleotides, the CDR3 is TGCAGCGTTGTAGCCCTGTTTAGCGGTTCGGGTACGCAGTATTTT. Amino acids: CSVVALFSGSGTQYF.

This clonotype was seen only a few times. This chain uses TRBV7-8 with TRBJ1-4, with a tentative D call TRBD1 (6 bases). This CDR3 has 15 residues. Trimming left V 5 bases short and J 8 bases short, with 18 bases between. CDR1 and CDR2 from the germline V gene are SGHVS and FQNEAQ. CDR3 loop: CASSPRGQGGEKLFF. In nucleotides, the CDR3 is TGTGCCAGCAGCCCCCGGGGGCAGGGCGGGGAAAAACTGTTTTTT.

J is TRBJ2-5 and V is TRBV6-6, with D possibly TRBD2 on 5 matching bases. The CDR3 spans 14 residues. From germline, CDR1 is MNHNY and CDR2 SVGAGI (reference sequence). V was cut by 7 bases and J by 4 bases, with 16 bases left in between. This CDR3 reads CASMRTKGRETQYF. The CDR3 DNA follows: TGTGCCAGCATGCGGACGAAAGGGAGAGAGACCCAGTACTTC.

This chain uses TRBV6-5 with TRBJ1-6, with 8 positions matching TRBD1. With 5 bases clipped from V and 9 bases from J, the junction kept 9 bases outside the gene matches. CDR1 and CDR2 (germline): MNHEY, SVGAGI. This CDR3 is built from 15 residues. CDR3 region: CASSQGQGTGSPLHF. The CDR3, as DNA: TGTGCCAGCAGTCAAGGACAGGGTACGGGTTCACCCCTCCACTTT.